A single sample is the source of the 12 T cell receptor beta chains below, sequenced in a study of blood T cell repertoires in COVID-19. Clones were read by immunoSEQ multiplex PCR, and TCRdb kept only the in-frame ones, dropping some. Here the sample spans fewer than 250,000 clones, around 82% being singletons. Material: PBMCs or T cells enriched from blood (not recorded which). The receptor set was obtained from a woman aged 40 to 50 who had been exposed to COVID-19.

This clone was seen only a few times. CDR3 protein: CASSQEVNAGRRAFF. The CDR3 DNA follows: TGCGCCAGCAGCCAAGAAGTAAATGCGGGGCGCCGAGCTTTCTTT. V gene TRBV4-1 combines with J gene TRBJ1-1; TRBD1 might be the D (5 bases). V was trimmed by 0 bases and J by 10 bases, leaving 18 bases between them. The CDR3 is 15 residues long. CDR1 is MGHRA, CDR2 YSYEKL, per germline.

The chain carries TRBV6-6 and TRBJ1-5; D is ambiguous. Germline V gene data show CDR1 as MNHNY and CDR2 as SVGAGI (reference sequence). This CDR3 has 12 residues. V was shortened by 8 bases and J by 6 bases, with 11 bases between the two germline ends. This CDR3 reads CASWREGQPQHF. CDR3 nucleotides: TGTGCCAGCTGGAGGGAAGGTCAGCCCCAGCATTTT.

V usage is TRBV2 and J usage is TRBJ2-5; 7 nucleotides align to TRBD1. CDR1 SNHLY and CDR2 FYNNEI come from the germline V gene. The CDR3 runs 14 residues. The ends lost 6 bases at V and 1 base at J; junction bases unmatched: 5. The CDR3 region has the DNA TGTGCCAGCAGGCCGGACAGGCCCCAAGAGACCCAGTACTTC. This codes for CASRPDRPQETQYF.

The chain combines TRBV7-9 with TRBJ2-1; TRBD2 agrees at 8 bases. The CDR3 spans 15 residues. The trim removed 6 bases at V and 2 bases at J, leaving 6 bases unmatched. Germline assignment: CDR1 SEHNR and CDR2 FQNEAQ (reference sequence). Here the CDR3 reads CASRLTSGTYNEQFF. CDR3 bases: TGTGCCAGCAGACTAACTAGCGGAACCTACAATGAGCAGTTCTTC.

This chain connects TRBV19 to TRBJ2-5, with a weak D call TRBD2 (6 bases). The CDR3 is 16 amino acids. V was clipped by 7 bases and J by 2 bases, with 20 bases between them. The V gene's germline CDR1 is LNHDA and CDR2 SQIVND (reference sequence). The CDR3 bases are TGTGCCAGTACCCCGGGGAGGTCCTCGGGGCAAGAGACCCAGTACTTC. Amino acids: CASTPGRSSGQETQYF.

This clone was observed a few times. The chain carries TRBV19 and TRBJ2-6; D remains ambiguous. Germline V gene lookup returns CDR1 LNHDA and CDR2 SQIVND (reference sequence). V was pared by 3 bases and J by 2 bases, with 5 bases between. This CDR3 is 14 amino acids long. The chain's CDR3 is CASSIGAGANVLTF. The CDR3 DNA reads as TGTGCCAGTAGTATCGGTGCTGGGGCCAACGTCCTGACTTTC.

The V call is TRBV3-1 (or the pseudogene TRBV3-2), the J call TRBJ1-1; weak D call: TRBD1 (5 bases). The V end lost 4 bases, the J end lost 5 bases, and 14 bases lay between the germline ends. Germline V lookup: CDR1 LGHDT, CDR2 YNNKEL (reference sequence). The CDR3 extends over 14 amino acids. The CDR3 nucleotides read TGTGCCAGCAGCCTGGTAGGGGTTGGGACTGAAGCTTTCTTT. Protein product: CASSLVGVGTEAFF.

The rearrangement uses TRBV5-6 and TRBJ2-1, with D possibly TRBD1 on 5 matching bases. This CDR3 region has 15 residues. Trimming cost V 0 bases and J 8 bases, with 15 bases left between them. Germline V gene sequence: CDR1 SGHDT, CDR2 YYEEEE. CDR3 in DNA: TGTGCCAGCAGCTTGGAGGGGAAGGCGGTAGATGAGCAGTTCTTC. It codes for CASSLEGKAVDEQFF.

CDR3 nucleotide sequence: TGTGCCAGCAGCTCCGGGACTAGCGGGGTTTGGGAAAGCACAGATACGCAGTATTTT. Translating it yields CASSSGTSGVWESTDTQYF. This chain connects TRBV7-3 to TRBJ2-3, with 13 bases that match TRBD2. V dropped 4 bases and J dropped 0; count of bases not matched to a gene: 10. CDR1 is SGHTA, CDR2 FQGTGA, per germline. CDR3 length: 19 residues. The full variable domain, with the rest looked up from reference TRBV7-3 and TRBJ2-3, is GAGVSQTPSNKVTEKGKYVELRCDPISGHTALYWYRQSLGQGPEFLIYFQGTGAADDSGLPNDRFFAVRPEGSVSTLKIQRTERGDSAVYLCASSSGTSGVWESTDTQYFGPGTRLTVL.

The chain uses TRBV28 and TRBJ1-2; D is unresolved. CDR1 and CDR2 (germline): MDHEN, SYDVKM. The CDR3 extends over 13 amino acids. V was clipped by 8 bases and J by 5 bases, with 15 bases between them. In DNA, the CDR3 is TGTGCCAGCGTTTTCCCAGGTAGTTATGGCTACACCTTC. Translating gives CASVFPGSYGYTF.

The rearrangement links TRBV9 to TRBJ1-1, with TRBD1 matching 8 bases. CDR3 length equals 18 residues. Germline CDR1 and CDR2: SGDLS and YYNGEE. J was trimmed by 4 bases and V by 0 bases; bases with no gene match: 14. CDR3 amino acids: CASSVGSGQGLLGTEAFF. CDR3 in DNA: TGTGCCAGCAGCGTAGGATCCGGACAGGGATTGCTGGGCACTGAAGCTTTCTTT.

The J gene is TRBJ1-1, the V gene TRBV28; 10 bases align to TRBD1. J was trimmed by 1 base and V by 5 bases; bases with no gene match: 7. The germline CDR1 and CDR2 sequences are MDHEN and SYDVKM. The CDR3 is 16 residues long. The CDR3, as DNA: TGTGCCAGCAGTCGGCCGGGACAGGGGCGGAACACTGAAGCTTTCTTT. The encoded protein is CASSRPGQGRNTEAFF.